This T cell receptor (beta chain) was recovered during a study of CD8+CD57+ T cells in acquired aplastic anemia (dated by TCRdb to 2017 to 2018). A note on the overall study: Extracted DNA from sorted CD4+ and CD8+ cells averaged approximately 3 ug, ranging from roughly 0.17 to 30 ug. CD8+CD57+ expansion was defined as a frequency above the mean frequency observed in healthy subjects.

Only one count was recorded for this clonotype. No antigen is known for it. At one of its ends the junction is not consistent with the germline gene, which may arise from a read error. What the research found in general, with its limitations: Patients and healthy controls showed no significant difference in CD8+ Simpson's diversity (P=0.060). Roughly 30 CD8+ CDR3 sequences were found to be shared between patients and controls, but these sequences appeared to be highly expressed in patients and within the immunodominant clones of the patients.

Including the terminal cysteine and phenylalanine, the CDR3 comprises 13 residues. This entry keeps only the CDR3 DNA: 39 bases, framed from base 1. According to the germline V gene, CDR1 reads SNHLY and CDR2 reads FYNNEI. Patients chosen for sequencing had shown expansion of CD8+CD57+ cells by flow cytometry. Severe acquired aplastic anemia was diagnosed in all patients according to International Study of Aplastic Anemia and Agranulocytosis and Camitta criteria. No therapy had been received by the patients at the time of blood sampling. The study deep-sequenced TCR repertoires of sorted CD4+ and CD8+ blood T cells from severe aplastic anemia patients and healthy subjects. Patients were enrolled under clinicaltrials.gov protocols 00001620, 01623167, 00001397, 00071045, 00081523 and 00961064 in the USA. Ficoll-Paque density gradient centrifugation was used to isolate peripheral blood mononuclear cells. Before DNA extraction, CD4+ and CD8+ T cells were sorted with FACS or magnetic beads.

Genomic DNA was used as template for profiling of TCR beta VDJ combinations and CDR3 sequences. An Illumina HiSeq 2000 was the platform used for TCR repertoire sequencing. The study's own analysis went as follows. TRBV/TRBJ rearrangement plots, CDR3 size and DJ length profiles, and Simpson's diversity index were used to assess repertoires. Whichever DNA sequence was most abundant in the deep sequencing data was defined as the immunodominant clone. CDR3 amino acid sequences were checked for sharing across subjects and were also compared against the VDJdb database and published repertoires. The public reads were reanalyzed by TCRdb: fastp trimming at Q25, MiXCR alignment, in-frame beta chains only. For every CDR3 protein sequence, its rows merge into one entry that carries the most common genes and DNA. V and J calls and clone size were set by TCRdb, not the authors. For this sample there are 200,000 to 300,000 distinct CDR3 sequences; less than 85% appear just once. The ten largest clones capture 40% to 55% of the sample.

The rearrangement combines TRBV2 with TRBJ2-7, with 8 junctional bases fitting TRBD2. This TCR derives from a human donor with aplastic anemia. The sample taken for sequencing was sorted CD4+, CD8+, or CD8+CD57+ T cells (not recorded which) from PBMCs. The nucleotides are TGTGCCACCAGCAAAGCGGGGGCCTACAAGCAGTACTTC. It is translated as CATSKAGAYKQYF.